This record looks at one T cell receptor beta chain sequence and its context. What it binds is not known. The sample belongs to a study of cytomegalovirus exposure and HLA in healthy donors. Findings of the study overall: One variant, a missense change in DCLRE1C, was linked in a later analysis to TCR beta V- and J-gene trimming.

PCR primers comprised 60 Vbeta and 13 Jbeta primers. Sequenced by immunoSEQ multiplex PCR; TCRdb stores in-frame clones only, minus some. The table shows under 200,000 clones, with around 77% occurring only once. CDR3 length: 13 amino acids. Germline V lookup: CDR1 LGHNA, CDR2 YNFKEQ. The V gene lost 0 bases and the J gene lost 6 bases, with 6 bases spanning the gap. Sample: PBMCs. This receptor was obtained from a man aged 60 to 75 in good health and CMV-seronegative. The V gene is TRBV4-2, the J gene TRBJ1-5; D gene uncertain. The CDR3 reads CASSQDRGQPQHF. The DNA of the CDR3 is TGTGCCAGCAGCCAAGATCGCGGTCAGCCCCAGCATTTT.